A single sample is the source of the 29 T cell receptor beta chains below, sequenced in a study of blood T cell repertoires in COVID-19. Data came from immunoSEQ multiplex PCR; TCRdb stores just in-frame clones and leaves some out. The data show around 80,000 clones, with approximately 86% seen just once and 25% to 30% held by the top ten. Material: peripheral blood. The origin of the receptors is a woman aged 80 or over with acute or convalescent COVID-19.

This clone has just one count. The CDR3 DNA reads as TGTGCCAGCAGCGTGAGCGGGAGACCAGATACGCAGTATTTT. It encodes CASSVSGRPDTQYF. The chain employs TRBV9 and TRBJ2-3; 8 bases map to TRBD2. The V gene's germline CDR1 is SGDLS and CDR2 YYNGEE. With V trimmed by 2 bases and J by 4 bases, 3 bases remained unmatched. CDR3 length: 14 amino acids. Looking up the rest from reference TRBV9 and TRBJ2-3 gives the full variable domain: DSGVTQTPKHLITATGQRVTLRCSPRSGDLSVYWYQQSLDQGLQFLIQYYNGEERAKGNILERFSAQQFPDLHSELNLSSLELGDSALYFCASSVSGRPDTQYFGPGTRLTVL.

The chain combines TRBV5-4 with TRBJ2-5; a weak D match, TRBD1 (5 bases). The germline V and J ends were trimmed by 4 bases and 5 bases, with 15 bases remaining between them. CDR1 and CDR2 from the germline V gene are SGHNT and YYREEE (reference sequence). The CDR3 is 14 residues long. As DNA, the CDR3 is TGTGCCAGCAGCGCCCGTAGGGGTCAGGAGACCCAGTACTTC. The encoded protein is CASSARRGQETQYF.

A single count supports this clone. The chain uses TRBV4-2 and TRBJ2-7, with a weak D call TRBD2 (6 bases). CDR3 length equals 14 residues. CDR1 is LGHNA and CDR2 is YNFKEQ in the germline V gene. V was clipped by 5 bases and J by 5 bases, with 16 bases between them. The CDR3 spells CASSVRAGRDEQYF. For the CDR3, the DNA is TGTGCCAGCAGCGTTAGGGCGGGAAGGGACGAGCAGTACTTC.

The chain couples TRBV15 to TRBJ2-1; TRBD2 aligns across 10 bases. CDR1 and CDR2 (germline): LNHNV, YYDKDF (reference sequence). The length of the CDR3 is 16 residues. The V and J ends lost 0 bases and 10 bases, in that order; junction bases with no gene match: 9. The CDR3 sequence: CATSRDQAGGVNEQFF. The DNA of the CDR3 is TGTGCCACCAGCAGAGATCAAGCGGGAGGGGTTAACGAGCAGTTCTTC.

Turning to this clone: This same CDR3 is encoded by further DNA sequences in the sample. This chain joins TRBV28 and TRBJ2-3, with TRBD2 identical over 7 bases. Germline V gives CDR1 MDHEN, CDR2 SYDVKM. This CDR3 has 14 amino acids. Trimming cost V 7 bases and J 6 bases; bases outside gene matches: 10. CDR3 in DNA: TGTGCCAGCAAAGTACCGGGGGGAGGGGATACGCAGTATTTT. Its translation: CASKVPGGGDTQYF.

In its sample, this clone was seen once. This chain connects TRBV2 to TRBJ2-2, with 9 bases that match TRBD1. The trim removed 4 bases at V and 9 bases at J, leaving 6 bases unmatched. CDR3 length: 14 amino acids. Germline lookup yields CDR1 SNHLY and CDR2 FYNNEI. CDR3 residues: CASSVGQGIRELFF. CDR3 DNA sequence: TGTGCCAGCAGTGTGGGACAGGGAATACGGGAGCTGTTTTTT. Filled out from reference TRBV2 and TRBJ2-2, the complete variable domain reads EPEVTQTPSHQVTQMGQEVILRCVPISNHLYFYWYRQILGQKVEFLVSFYNNEISEKSEIFDDQFSVERPDGSNFTLKIRSTKLEDSAMYFCASSVGQGIRELFFGEGSRLTVL.

The CDR3 DNA sequence: TGTGCCAGCAGTTACCAAAGGGGGTTGAGAACGCAGTATTTT. It yields the protein CASSYQRGLRTQYF. The chain links TRBV6-5 to TRBJ2-3; weak D call: TRBD1 (6 bases). The CDR3 runs to 14 residues. The V gene lost 2 bases and the J gene lost 9 bases, with 15 bases spanning the gap. Germline CDR1 reads MNHEY; CDR2 reads SVGAGI.

J is TRBJ1-5 and V is TRBV6-1, with 7 positions matching TRBD1. The V gene's germline CDR1 is MNHNS and CDR2 SASEGT. With V trimmed by 4 bases and J by 7 bases, 13 bases remained unmatched. The CDR3 consists of 16 residues. The CDR3 sequence: CASSVSLQGKGQPQHF. Here the CDR3 DNA reads TGTGCCAGCAGTGTTAGTCTACAGGGGAAAGGGCAGCCCCAGCATTTT.

The V gene is TRBV11-2, the J gene TRBJ2-1; TRBD1 might be the D (6 bases). The V and J ends lost 1 base and 5 bases respectively, with 6 bases between them. Germline CDR1 reads SGHAT; CDR2 reads FQNNGV. The CDR3 has 13 residues. CDR3 in amino acids: CASSLGQDNEQFF. Written as DNA, the CDR3 is TGTGCCAGCAGCTTAGGACAGGACAATGAGCAGTTCTTC. The whole variable domain, filled in from reference TRBV11-2 and TRBJ2-1, reads EAGVAQSPRYKIIEKRQSVAFWCNPISGHATLYWYQQILGQGPKLLIQFQNNGVVDDSQLPKDRFSAERLKGVDSTLKIQPAKLEDSAVYLCASSLGQDNEQFFGPGTRLTVL.

The gene calls are TRBV11-3 and TRBJ1-1, with D tentatively TRBD1 (5 bases). The CDR3 covers 12 residues. The V end lost 2 bases, the J end lost 7 bases, and 8 bases lay between the germline ends. Germline loops: CDR1 SGHNT, CDR2 YENEEA. The DNA for the CDR3 is TGTGCCAGCAGCTTAACAGGAATTGAAGCTTTCTTT. Residues: CASSLTGIEAFF.

This rearrangement joins TRBV11-2 to TRBJ2-7; TRBD2 matches 8 bases. The germline CDR1 and CDR2 sequences are SGHAT and FQNNGV. J was trimmed by 5 bases and V by 1 base; bases with no gene match: 4. This CDR3 region has 14 residues. Written as DNA, the CDR3 is TGTGCCAGCAGCTTAGTCGCGGGAGGTCACGAGCAGTACTTC. Its protein is CASSLVAGGHEQYF.

The chain links TRBV9 to TRBJ2-1; possible D gene TRBD2, 6 bases. The V and J ends lost 3 bases and 11 bases respectively, with 9 bases between them. This CDR3 is 11 amino acids long. CDR1 and CDR2 from the germline V gene are SGDLS and YYNGEE. The CDR3 DNA follows: TGTGCCAGCAGCGGACTAGGTCAGCAGTTCTTC. Amino acids: CASSGLGQQFF.

For the CDR3, the DNA is TGTGCCAGCAGTGATAGCGGGAGGCGCGCAGATACGCAGTATTTT. It encodes CASSDSGRRADTQYF. The chain links TRBV2 to TRBJ2-3; TRBD2 agrees at 10 bases. Germline V gene sequence: CDR1 SNHLY, CDR2 FYNNEI. The trim removed 3 bases at V and 4 bases at J, leaving 4 bases unmatched. The CDR3 extends over 15 amino acids.

The table lists this clone with a count of one. The chain is built from TRBV11-2 and TRBJ2-3, with D hard to call. Trimming took off 2 bases at V and 7 bases at J, with 13 bases between the two ends. Germline lookup yields CDR1 SGHAT and CDR2 FQNNGV. The CDR3 spans 14 residues. This chain's CDR3 is CASSLLVSQNTQYF. In DNA, the CDR3 is TGTGCCAGCAGCTTACTTGTGTCCCAGAATACGCAGTATTTT.

The chain links TRBV5-1 to TRBJ2-3; 7 nucleotides line up with TRBD2. Trimming at V came to 4 bases and at J to 6 bases, leaving 17 bases not matched to a gene. Germline CDR1 SGHRS, CDR2 YFSETQ. The CDR3 runs to 17 residues. The CDR3 DNA is TGCGCCAGCAGCCCCATAAGGGATGGCGGGAGTGGGGATACGCAGTATTTT. Translated: CASSPIRDGGSGDTQYF.

The J gene is TRBJ2-1, the V gene TRBV5-1; 11 bases line up with TRBD2. V lost 1 base and J lost 8; bases outside the gene matches: 8. This CDR3 comprises 16 residues. Germline V gene sequence: CDR1 SGHRS, CDR2 YFSETQ. In nucleotides, the CDR3 is TGCGCCAGCAGCTTGTTAGGTCTAGCGGGAGGCTATGAGCAGTTCTTC. This translates into CASSLLGLAGGYEQFF.

DNA of the CDR3: TGTGCCAGCAGCCGGGGGTTACACGAGCAGTACTTC. This sequence encodes CASSRGLHEQYF. This chain connects TRBV5-6 to TRBJ2-7, with D possibly being TRBD2 (6 bases). Germline-derived CDR1 and CDR2 are SGHDT and YYEEEE. The CDR3 consists of 12 residues. The ends were cut back, 4 bases at V and 5 bases at J, with 10 bases in the middle.

The count of this clone is one. This sequence joins TRBV6-6 and TRBJ2-7, with 7 bases identical to TRBD1. The V segment lost 3 bases and the J segment 9 bases; nucleotides outside the gene matches: 2. CDR1 is MNHNY, CDR2 SVGAGI, per germline (reference sequence). CDR3 length equals 11 residues. As DNA, the CDR3 is TGTGCCAGCAGTTATCAGGGGGTGCAGTACTTC. Protein sequence: CASSYQGVQYF.

In its sample, this clone was seen once. The rearrangement uses TRBV5-1 and TRBJ2-3; D is unclear. Per germline, CDR1 SGHRS and CDR2 YFSETQ. Trimming stripped 4 bases from V and 2 bases from J, with 17 bases between. This CDR3 has 16 amino acids. This CDR3 reads CASSQDTPTLTDTQYF. In DNA, the CDR3 is TGCGCCAGCAGCCAAGACACTCCGACGCTCACAGATACGCAGTATTTT.

This sequence joins TRBV7-9 and TRBJ2-5; 9 bases line up with TRBD2. Germline assignment: CDR1 SEHNR and CDR2 FQNEAQ (reference sequence). CDR3 length: 15 residues. V shed 5 bases and J 2 bases; nucleotides not matched to a gene: 6. The CDR3 nucleotides are TGTGCCAGCAGCAACCGACTAGCGGAACAAGAGACCCAGTACTTC. Protein sequence: CASSNRLAEQETQYF. Supplemented by reference TRBV7-9 and TRBJ2-5, the full variable domain reads DTGVSQNPRHKITKRGQNVTFRCDPISEHNRLYWYRQTLGQGPEFLTYFQNEAQLEKSRLLSDRFSAERPKGSFSTLEIQRTEQGDSAMYLCASSNRLAEQETQYFGPGTRLLVL.

The chain joins TRBV7-9 to TRBJ2-1; 7 nucleotides agree with TRBD2. The length of the CDR3 is 17 residues. V shed 0 bases and J 1 base; nucleotides not matched to a gene: 6. Per the germline V gene, CDR1 is SEHNR and CDR2 is FQNEAQ (reference sequence). For the CDR3, the DNA is TGTGCCAGCAGCTTAGCTAGGTCTAGCGGTTCCTACAATGAGCAGTTCTTC. It is translated as CASSLARSSGSYNEQFF.

The CDR3 is CASSLMLSGSSYNEQFF. CDR3 in DNA: TGCGCCAGCAGCTTGATGTTAAGCGGGAGCTCCTACAATGAGCAGTTCTTC. The J gene is TRBJ2-1, the V gene TRBV5-1, with 8 positions matching TRBD2. V was pared by 1 base and J by 0 bases, with 6 bases of the junction left unmatched. This CDR3 is 17 amino acids long. From germline, CDR1 is SGHRS and CDR2 YFSETQ.

The chain combines TRBV12-3 or TRBV12-4 with TRBJ2-5; 8 bases are shared with TRBD1. V lost 4 bases and J lost 4; bases outside the gene matches: 2. The CDR3 runs to 13 residues. The CDR3 protein is CASSSRGRETQYF. The CDR3, as DNA: TGTGCCAGCAGTTCCAGGGGGCGAGAGACCCAGTACTTC.

CDR3 nucleotides: TGTGCCAGCAGTTTCCAACTTGAAGCTTTCTTT. Protein product: CASSFQLEAFF. The chain has TRBV12-3 or TRBV12-4 and TRBJ1-1; no firm D call. The CDR3 spans 11 residues. Trimming removed 3 bases from V and 7 bases from J, with 6 bases in between.

The gene calls are TRBV6-1 and TRBJ2-4; weak D call: TRBD2 (6 bases). Looked up from germline, CDR1 is MNHNS and CDR2 is SASEGT. Trimming left V 3 bases short and J 0 bases short, with 15 bases between. The CDR3 is 17 residues long. CDR3 coding DNA: TGTGCCAGCAGTGAGATTTTCGGCGGGGTAGCCAAAAACATTCAGTACTTC. Translated: CASSEIFGGVAKNIQYF.

V usage is TRBV9 and J usage is TRBJ1-3; a possible D gene is TRBD1 (5 bases). The germline V and J ends were trimmed by 0 bases and 4 bases, with 11 bases remaining between them. Germline V gives CDR1 SGDLS, CDR2 YYNGEE. The CDR3 runs 15 residues. The CDR3 region is CASSVVGGEGNTIYF. The DNA of the CDR3 is TGTGCCAGCAGCGTAGTTGGAGGGGAGGGAAACACCATATATTTT.

The chain combines TRBV5-1 with TRBJ1-4; D ambiguous. CDR1 and CDR2 (germline): SGHRS, YFSETQ. CDR3 length: 15 amino acids. V dropped 1 base and J dropped 0 bases, with 7 bases sitting between them. The CDR3 here is CASSLRDATNEKLFF. The CDR3 coding sequence is TGCGCCAGCAGCTTGCGGGATGCAACTAATGAAAAACTGTTTTTT. Together with reference TRBV5-1 and TRBJ1-4, the CDR3 gives the full variable domain: KAGVTQTPRYLIKTRGQQVTLSCSPISGHRSVSWYQQTPGQGLQFLFEYFSETQRNKGNFPGRFSGRQFSNSRSEMNVSTLELGDSALYLCASSLRDATNEKLFFGSGTQLSVL.

This clone was seen only once. The V and J genes are TRBV28 and TRBJ2-7; 8 bases match TRBD1. V was clipped by 5 bases and J by 7 bases; unmatched bases: 10. Germline CDR1 and CDR2: MDHEN and SYDVKM. The length of the CDR3 is 14 residues. The CDR3 spells CASSITPTGGEQYF. The CDR3 region has the DNA TGTGCCAGCAGTATAACACCTACAGGGGGAGAGCAGTACTTC. Supplemented by reference TRBV28 and TRBJ2-7, the full variable domain reads DVKVTQSSRYLVKRTGEKVFLECVQDMDHENMFWYRQDPGLGLRLIYFSYDVKMKEKGDIPEGYSVSREKKERFSLILESASTNQTSMYLCASSITPTGGEQYFGPGTRLTVT.

V usage is TRBV11-3 and J usage is TRBJ2-2; no definite D call. This CDR3 comprises 13 residues. V gave up 3 bases and J gave up 7 bases, with 9 bases separating them. Germline assignment: CDR1 SGHNT and CDR2 YENEEA. The CDR3 region has the DNA TGTGCCAGCAGCTTTGCAGTTGGCGGGGAGCTGTTTTTT. Translation: CASSFAVGGELFF.